Included here is one TCR beta chain sequence, with context. The length of the CDR3 is 13 residues. CDR1 is MDHEN and CDR2 is SYDVKM in the germline V gene. The junction had 4 bases not matched to a gene; V was cut back by 6 bases and J by 3 bases. The sample is drawn from a study of blood T cell repertoires in COVID-19. Study in general: Whether acute or convalescent, the COVID-19 samples came from the United States, Italy and Spain. The analysed material was cDNA or gDNA that came from T cells, B-cell-depleted T cells, or PBMCs.

This table comes from immunoSEQ multiplex PCR, and its TCRdb copy is limited to in-frame clones, with some not included. The sample has approximately 70,000 clones; 90% are singletons. The chain carries TRBV28 and TRBJ1-2; 7 bases line up with TRBD1. This clonotype was obtained from a woman aged 18-29 years with acute or convalescent COVID-19. Sequenced: peripheral blood. The CDR3 spells CASSRDSYYGYTF. The CDR3 DNA reads TGTGCCAGCAGCCGGGACAGCTACTATGGCTACACCTTC.